The clone carrying this T cell receptor (beta chain) was detected a few times. Antigen specificity is unknown. V was clipped by 7 bases and J by 6 bases, with 13 bases between them. This CDR3 has 12 residues. Germline CDR1 and CDR2: LGHNT and FRNRAP. One entry per CDR3 protein results from TCRdb running MiXCR on the reads. The sample holds 350,000 to 400,000 distinct CDR3 sequences, about 34% seen once. This record comes from a study of T cell repertoires in cytomegalovirus infection. About the research overall: Newly reported HLA-C-restricted and thoroughly characterized HLA-B-restricted CMV epitopes were employed. TCR beta signatures that were public indicated CMV infection and matching HLA type. Study observations and caveats: Adding up the frequency of public TCR beta families identified people who carried CMV plus the relevant HLA. Clonotypes of TCR beta that were HLA-C-restricted and CMV-specific dominated the ex vivo response.

This chain joins TRBV12-5 and TRBJ2-7; the D is unclear. Material: cultured PBMCs, obtained from culture after CMV antigen stimulation. The receptor comes from a human donor in good health (CMV status not recorded). Some clones in this sample may be carry-over from other donors' samples. CDR3 bases: TGTGCTAGTGCCCGATTCCTGGGCGAGCAGTACTTC. Encoded protein: CASARFLGEQYF.